The TCR beta chain under discussion was sequenced for a study of control samples from healthy donors and cancer patients (dated by TCRdb to the early 2020s). Trimming leaves V shorter by 0 bases and J shorter by 2 bases, with the junction holding 4 bases beyond the gene matches. Inclusive of the bounding cysteine and phenylalanine, the CDR3 is 17 residues long. This entry keeps only the CDR3 DNA: 51 bases, framed from base 1. CDR1 is given as ENHRY and CDR2 as SYGVKD, both from the germline V gene. Comment on this clone: Its cognate antigen has yet to be identified. Nothing much larger sits one base from this clone, and base qualities are not available.

The library was made by the immunoSEQ multiplex PCR assay. The clones in this table, taken by TCRdb from immuneACCESS, are in-frame only. Not every clone is retained; where verified, under half of the shortfall comes from an unresolved V gene, and the cause of the rest is unknown. The sample table holds roughly 130,000 clones, of which about 95% were seen once. The ten largest clones capture approximately 4% of the sample. The source is a man in his thirties or forties in good health. Material: blood. The V and J segments used are TRBV10-3 and TRBJ1-5, with TRBD1 matching 10 junction bases. The DNA sequence is TGTGCCATCAGTGAGTCGAGGGACAGGGGTGGCAATCAGCCCCAGCATTTT. The resulting protein is CAISESRDRGGNQPQHF.